This T cell receptor (beta chain) was profiled in a study of PD-L1 blockade in urothelial cancer. Study-level information: Researchers looked at the blood 3 weeks (second dose) and 6 weeks after treatment began. Per blood sample, T cells had a median of roughly 150,000.

TCRdb's copy holds only in-frame clones and misses some; the assay was immunoSEQ multiplex PCR. The table includes more than 85,000 clones, around 86% detected once. In its sample, this clone was seen once. Its target is unknown. The CDR3 is 12 residues long. Germline values: CDR1 LGHNA, CDR2 YSLEER. Trimming took off 2 bases at V and 8 bases at J, with 9 bases between the two ends. Documented time point: pretreatment peripheral blood. The patients' disease, urothelial carcinoma, was locally advanced or metastatic. Study-level findings and limits: Enhanced expansion of tumor-associated blood clones at 3 weeks characterized durable-benefit patients.

The sequence was obtained from a man aged 55 to 70 with urothelial cancer. V usage is TRBV4-3 and J usage is TRBJ1-2; maybe TRBD1 (6 bases). Sample: PBMCs, taken around atezolizumab (anti-PD-L1) treatment. The CDR3 DNA is TGCGCCAGCAGCCAACCAGGACAGGGCTACACCTTC. This sequence encodes CASSQPGQGYTF.